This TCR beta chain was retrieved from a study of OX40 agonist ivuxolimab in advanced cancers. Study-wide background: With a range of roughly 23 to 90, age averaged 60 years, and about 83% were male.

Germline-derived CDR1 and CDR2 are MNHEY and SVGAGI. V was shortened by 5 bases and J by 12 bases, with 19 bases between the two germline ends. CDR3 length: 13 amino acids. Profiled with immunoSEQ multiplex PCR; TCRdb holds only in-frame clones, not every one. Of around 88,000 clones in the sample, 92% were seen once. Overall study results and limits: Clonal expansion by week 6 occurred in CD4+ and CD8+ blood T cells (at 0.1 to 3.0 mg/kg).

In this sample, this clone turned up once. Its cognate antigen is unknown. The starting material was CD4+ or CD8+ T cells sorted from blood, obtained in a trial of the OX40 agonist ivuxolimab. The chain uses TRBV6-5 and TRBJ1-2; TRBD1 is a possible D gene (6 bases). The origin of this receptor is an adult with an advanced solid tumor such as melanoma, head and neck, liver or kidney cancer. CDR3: CASSITGTPEDTF. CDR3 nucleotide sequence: TGTGCCAGCAGTATCACCGGGACACCGGAGGACACCTTC.